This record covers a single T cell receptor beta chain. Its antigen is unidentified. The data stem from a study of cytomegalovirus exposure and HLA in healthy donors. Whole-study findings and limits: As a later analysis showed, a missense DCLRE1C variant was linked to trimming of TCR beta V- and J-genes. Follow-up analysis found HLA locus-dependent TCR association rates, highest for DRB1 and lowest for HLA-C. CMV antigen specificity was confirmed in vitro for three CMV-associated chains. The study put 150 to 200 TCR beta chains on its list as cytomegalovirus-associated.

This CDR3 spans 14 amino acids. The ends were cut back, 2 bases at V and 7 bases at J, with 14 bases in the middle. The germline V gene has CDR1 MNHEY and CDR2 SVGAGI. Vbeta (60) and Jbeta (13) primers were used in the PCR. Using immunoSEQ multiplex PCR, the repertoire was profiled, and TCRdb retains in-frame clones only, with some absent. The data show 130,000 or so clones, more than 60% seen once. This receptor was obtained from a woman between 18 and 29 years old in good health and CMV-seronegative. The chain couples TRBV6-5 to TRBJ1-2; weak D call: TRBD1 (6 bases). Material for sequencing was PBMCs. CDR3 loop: CASSYTTGGSGYTF. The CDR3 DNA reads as TGTGCCAGCAGTTACACGACAGGTGGTAGTGGCTACACCTTC.